Below are 27 T cell receptor beta chains sequenced from a single sample in a study of OX40 agonist ivuxolimab in advanced cancers. This table comes from immunoSEQ multiplex PCR, and its TCRdb copy is limited to in-frame clones, with some not included. This repertoire shows tens of thousands of clones, approximately 89% found once; its top ten account for around 1%. Source: CD4+ or CD8+ T cells sorted from blood, taken in a trial of the OX40 agonist ivuxolimab. The receptors originated from an adult with an advanced solid tumor such as melanoma, head and neck, liver or kidney cancer.

This clone was seen once. This chain connects TRBV19 to TRBJ1-5, with 7 bases aligning to TRBD1. The CDR3 is 14 residues long. After removal of 3 bases from V and 6 bases from J, the junction contained 5 bases not matched to a gene. Germline CDR1 reads LNHDA; CDR2 reads SQIVND (reference sequence). CDR3 DNA sequence: TGTGCCAGTAGTATGATAGGGGGCGGTCAGCCCCAGCATTTT. Translation: CASSMIGGGQPQHF. The full variable domain, its missing parts supplied by reference TRBV19 and TRBJ1-5, is DGGITQSPKYLFRKEGQNVTLSCEQNLNHDAMYWYRQDPGQGLRLIYYSQIVNDFQKGDIAEGYSVSREKKESFPLTVTSAQKNPTAFYLCASSMIGGGQPQHFGDGTRLSIL.

The CDR3 spells CASSPAGEETQYF. The CDR3 DNA sequence: TGTGCCAGCTCACCGGCGGGGGAAGAGACCCAGTACTTC. The chain has TRBV18 and TRBJ2-5, with 7 bases that match TRBD2. V gave up 3 bases and J gave up 3 bases; unmatched junction bases: 1. CDR1 and CDR2 (germline): KGHSH, LQKENI. This CDR3 has 13 residues. The whole variable domain, remainder taken from reference TRBV18 and TRBJ2-5, is NAGVMQNPRHLVRRRGQEARLRCSPMKGHSHVYWYRQLPEEGLKFMVYLQKENIIDESGMPKERFSAEFPKEGPSILRIQQVVRGDSAAYFCASSPAGEETQYFGPGTRLLVL.

The DNA for the CDR3 is TGTGCCAGTAGTATACGTGAGGGCCCGGCAGAACCCTACGAGCAGTACTTC. It specifies CASSIREGPAEPYEQYF. The chain is built from TRBV19 and TRBJ2-7; D might be TRBD2 (5 bases). Germline CDR1 is LNHDA and CDR2 is SQIVND (reference sequence). Trimming took 2 bases from V and 2 from J, leaving 19 bases between them. The CDR3 extends over 17 amino acids. Complete variable domain (other parts from reference TRBV19 and TRBJ2-7): DGGITQSPKYLFRKEGQNVTLSCEQNLNHDAMYWYRQDPGQGLRLIYYSQIVNDFQKGDIAEGYSVSREKKESFPLTVTSAQKNPTAFYLCASSIREGPAEPYEQYFGPGTRLTVT.

The chain carries TRBV5-1 and TRBJ1-3; D might be TRBD1 (5 bases). The germline V and J ends were trimmed by 3 bases and 3 bases, with 16 bases remaining between them. Germline-derived CDR1 and CDR2 are SGHRS and YFSETQ. This CDR3 region has 16 residues. This chain's CDR3 is CASSWSTGTLGNTIYF. CDR3 DNA: TGCGCCAGCAGCTGGTCGACCGGGACCCTTGGAAACACCATATATTTT.

The chain couples TRBV27 to TRBJ2-7; a possible D gene is TRBD1 (5 bases). The CDR3 runs 13 residues. CDR1 MNHEY and CDR2 SMNVEV come from the germline V gene (reference sequence). V was cut by 2 bases and J by 7 bases, with 12 bases left in between. The CDR3: CASSLKGAGEQYF. CDR3 DNA sequence: TGTGCCAGCAGTTTAAAAGGGGCCGGAGAGCAGTACTTC.

This chain joins TRBV4-1 and TRBJ2-7; 11 bases are a match to TRBD2. Germline values: CDR1 MGHRA, CDR2 YSYEKL. Losses at the gene ends were 4 bases for V and 4 bases for J; bases not matched to a gene: 15. The CDR3 spans 18 residues. The CDR3 is CASSPQNSGGASRYEQYF. CDR3 DNA sequence: TGCGCCAGCAGCCCGCAGAATAGCGGGGGGGCCTCCCGTTACGAGCAGTACTTC.

CDR3 coding DNA: TGTGCCAGTAGCCAGGAGAGGGGCACGCAGTATTTT. Translated: CASSQERGTQYF. This chain links TRBV19 with TRBJ2-3; D may be TRBD1 or TRBD2 (5 bases each). Germline CDR1 and CDR2: LNHDA and SQIVND (reference sequence). V was pared by 6 bases and J by 9 bases, with 13 bases between. The CDR3 spans 12 residues.

This chain links TRBV10-2 with TRBJ1-1; D is undetermined. V was cut by 4 bases and J by 1 base, with 1 base left in between. This CDR3 contains 11 residues. Germline loops: CDR1 WSHSY, CDR2 SAAADI. CDR3 nucleotides: TGCGCCAGCAGTGGGAACACTGAAGCTTTCTTT. Protein: CASSGNTEAFF.

This sequence joins TRBV19 and TRBJ2-2; unclear D gene. Trimming removed 3 bases from V and 8 bases from J, with 7 bases in between. Germline V lookup: CDR1 LNHDA, CDR2 SQIVND (reference sequence). The CDR3 runs 12 residues. The CDR3 protein is CASSIKSGELFF. CDR3 sequence (DNA): TGTGCCAGTAGTATTAAGTCGGGGGAGCTGTTTTTT.

The CDR3 reads CASRTGGGGYTF. CDR3 coding DNA: TGTGCCAGCAGGACGGGGGGGGGAGGCTACACCTTC. J is TRBJ1-2 and V is TRBV6-5, with a tentative D call TRBD1 (5 bases). Germline values: CDR1 MNHEY, CDR2 SVGAGI. This CDR3 comprises 12 residues. V was cut by 6 bases and J by 8 bases, with 13 bases left in between.

The chain recombines TRBV11-2 with TRBJ1-3; 8 bases are a match to TRBD1. This CDR3 spans 15 amino acids. Looked up from germline, CDR1 is SGHAT and CDR2 is FQNNGV. The V gene end was trimmed by 2 bases and the J gene end by 4 bases; junction bases not matched to a gene: 4. The CDR3 spells CASSLQGAKGNTIYF. CDR3 nucleotide sequence: TGTGCCAGCAGCTTACAGGGGGCGAAAGGAAACACCATATATTTT.

This rearrangement joins TRBV12-5 to TRBJ1-5; TRBD1 might be the D (5 bases). Per germline, CDR1 LGHNT and CDR2 FRNRAP. With 7 bases removed from V and 6 bases from J, the gap between germline ends came to 13 bases. The CDR3 has 13 residues. The CDR3, as DNA: TGTGCTAGTGCCACGACAGAAACTCAGCCCCAGCATTTT. Protein product: CASATTETQPQHF.

The chain employs TRBV6-1 and TRBJ1-3; D remains ambiguous. This CDR3 is 15 amino acids long. Germline CDR1 and CDR2: MNHNS and SASEGT. The V end lost 2 bases, the J end lost 0 bases, and 8 bases lay between the germline ends. The CDR3 here is CASSESLISGNTIYF. The DNA for the CDR3 is TGTGCCAGCAGTGAAAGCCTAATCTCTGGAAACACCATATATTTT.

The CDR3 reads CASSSFVSGNTIYF. The CDR3 coding sequence is TGTGCCAGCAGCAGCTTCGTCTCTGGAAACACCATATATTTT. The chain carries TRBV7-9 and TRBJ1-3; unclear D gene. With 5 bases removed from V and 0 bases from J, the gap between germline ends came to 8 bases. The CDR3 loop spans 14 amino acids. Germline V lookup: CDR1 SEHNR, CDR2 FQNEAQ (reference sequence).

This clone was detected once. The J gene is TRBJ2-7, the V gene TRBV30, with D maybe TRBD1 (5 bases). CDR3 length equals 14 residues. Germline V gives CDR1 GTSNPN, CDR2 SVGIG (reference sequence). V was trimmed by 3 bases and J by 4 bases, leaving 16 bases between them. This CDR3 reads CAWRAVGRRYEQYF. The CDR3 region has the DNA TGTGCCTGGAGGGCCGTGGGGCGCCGATACGAGCAGTACTTC.

The CDR3 DNA reads as TGCGCCAGCAGCTTTTCCGGGACTAGCGGACGCGAGCAGTACTTC. Its protein product is CASSFSGTSGREQYF. The chain employs TRBV5-1 and TRBJ2-7; 11 bases fit TRBD2. The CDR3 sequence is 15 residues long. CDR1 and CDR2 from the germline V gene are SGHRS and YFSETQ. The ends lost 2 bases at V and 6 bases at J; junction bases unmatched: 7.

The V gene is TRBV7-9, the J gene TRBJ2-2, with a weak D call TRBD1 (5 bases). Germline CDR1 is SEHNR and CDR2 is FQNEAQ (reference sequence). This CDR3 region has 14 residues. Trimming shortened V by 2 bases and J by 4 bases, and 8 bases separated the two germline ends. CDR3 amino acids: CASSLQGVTGELFF. As DNA, the CDR3 is TGTGCCAGCAGCTTACAGGGTGTCACCGGGGAGCTGTTTTTT.

The rearrangement joins TRBV5-4 to TRBJ1-3; 7 bases map to TRBD1. Germline lookup yields CDR1 SGHNT and CDR2 YYREEE (reference sequence). V trimming: 2 bases; J trimming: 0 bases; junction bases outside the gene matches: 5. CDR3 length equals 16 residues. The CDR3 DNA reads TGTGCCAGCAGCTTTCTGGCAGGGGGCTCTGGAAACACCATATATTTT. Its translation: CASSFLAGGSGNTIYF.

This chain uses TRBV27 with TRBJ2-1, with a possible D match to TRBD2 (6 bases). Deletions cut 7 bases from V and 8 bases from J, with 18 bases between. The length of the CDR3 is 14 residues. CDR1 is MNHEY and CDR2 is SMNVEV in the germline V gene (reference sequence). This CDR3 is CASNLMAGTDEQFF. DNA of the CDR3: TGTGCCAGCAACCTGATGGCGGGGACGGATGAGCAGTTCTTC.

The rearrangement links TRBV19 to TRBJ2-5; D possibly uses TRBD1 or TRBD2 (6 bases each). CDR1 LNHDA and CDR2 SQIVND come from the germline V gene (reference sequence). The V end was cut by 5 bases, the J end by 2 bases, with 21 bases between. CDR3 length equals 17 residues. CDR3 amino acids: CASSSAWGAVGQETQYF. The CDR3 DNA is TGTGCCAGTAGTTCCGCGTGGGGGGCGGTTGGACAAGAGACCCAGTACTTC.

The CDR3 DNA follows: TGTGCCAGCAGCTCCGGACAGGTCCGTGCTGGCTACACCTTC. Protein product: CASSSGQVRAGYTF. This chain connects TRBV5-5 to TRBJ1-2; 7 nucleotides line up with TRBD1. Trimming at V came to 3 bases and at J to 7 bases, leaving 9 bases not matched to a gene. CDR3 length equals 14 residues. Germline CDR1 is SGHKS and CDR2 is YYEKEE (reference sequence).

V gene TRBV28 combines with J gene TRBJ1-2; D is perhaps TRBD1 (6 bases). Trimming stripped 6 bases from V and 0 bases from J, with 14 bases between. CDR3 length equals 15 residues. The germline V gene has CDR1 MDHEN and CDR2 SYDVKM. Written as DNA, the CDR3 is TGTGCCAGCAGCCCGGGACACAACTCTAACTATGGCTACACCTTC. Amino acid sequence: CASSPGHNSNYGYTF.

The chain couples TRBV28 to TRBJ1-4; a possible D gene is TRBD1 (5 bases). V was trimmed by 5 bases and J by 8 bases, leaving 9 bases between them. CDR1 and CDR2 (germline): MDHEN, SYDVKM. This CDR3 has 12 amino acids. The CDR3 DNA sequence: TGTGCCAGCAGTGGGACTCGGGAAAAACTGTTTTTT. It translates to CASSGTREKLFF.

The gene calls are TRBV19 and TRBJ2-2, with a tentative D call TRBD1 (6 bases). V lost 7 bases to trimming and J lost 0 bases, with 15 bases between them. Germline CDR1 and CDR2: LNHDA and SQIVND (reference sequence). CDR3 length: 16 residues. The CDR3 loop reads CASTPRGKPNTGELFF. CDR3 bases: TGTGCCAGTACCCCTAGGGGGAAACCGAACACCGGGGAGCTGTTTTTT.

The chain couples TRBV2 to TRBJ1-3; D gene uncertain. The germline V gene has CDR1 SNHLY and CDR2 FYNNEI. V was shortened by 3 bases and J by 0 bases, with 9 bases between the two germline ends. The CDR3 sequence is 15 residues long. The CDR3 region is CASSDQLRSGNTIYF. The CDR3 region has the DNA TGTGCCAGCAGTGACCAGTTACGCTCTGGAAACACCATATATTTT.

The genes are TRBV6-5 and TRBJ2-7, with 9 nucleotides matching TRBD2. Germline V lookup: CDR1 MNHEY, CDR2 SVGAGI. The V and J ends lost 3 bases and 3 bases, in that order; junction bases with no gene match: 9. The CDR3 loop spans 16 amino acids. Written as DNA, the CDR3 is TGTGCCAGCAGTTATTCCATTAGCGGGGGACACTACGAGCAGTACTTC. This gives the protein CASSYSISGGHYEQYF.

The rearrangement uses TRBV5-1 and TRBJ1-3; D gene uncertain. Looked up from germline, CDR1 is SGHRS and CDR2 is YFSETQ. The CDR3 covers 13 residues. Trimming cost V 4 bases and J 3 bases, with 8 bases left between them. Here the CDR3 reads CASSAGGGNTIYF. CDR3 sequence (DNA): TGCGCCAGCAGCGCAGGTGGTGGAAACACCATATATTTT. Full variable domain (missing parts from reference TRBV5-1 and TRBJ1-3): KAGVTQTPRYLIKTRGQQVTLSCSPISGHRSVSWYQQTPGQGLQFLFEYFSETQRNKGNFPGRFSGRQFSNSRSEMNVSTLELGDSALYLCASSAGGGNTIYFGEGSWLTVV.